The clone carrying this T cell receptor beta chain came up a few times. The data were obtained in a study of T cells after yellow fever vaccination. MiXCR was run by TCRdb on the 5' RACE reads, yielding one entry per CDR3 protein. The data hold around 550,000 distinct CDR3 sequences, with 15% to 20% observed a single time. The CDR3 sequence is 12 residues long. Trimming removed 6 bases at V and 8 bases at J, with 13 bases between. Germline CDR1 is MNHEY and CDR2 is SMNVEV (reference sequence). This specimen consisted of PBMCs, obtained 15 days after the yellow fever booster vaccination. The rearrangement uses TRBV27 and TRBJ1-2; no firm D call. The receptor was isolated from a young man who received the YFV17D yellow fever vaccine. The CDR3 spells CASSTLGQGYTF. The CDR3 DNA sequence: TGTGCCAGCAGCACTCTAGGGCAGGGCTACACCTTC.